These 22 T cell receptor beta chains were all obtained from the same sample, sequenced in a study of blood T cell repertoires in COVID-19. Repertoires were generated with immunoSEQ multiplex PCR, while TCRdb's copy carries only in-frame clones and drops some. The sample includes roughly 400,000 clones, roughly 84% of them seen just once. The sample was PBMCs or T cells enriched from blood (not recorded which). The receptors originated from a woman younger than 35 who had been exposed to COVID-19.

The rearrangement links TRBV19 to TRBJ2-7; D uncertain. The CDR3 is made up of 13 amino acids. Germline CDR1 reads LNHDA; CDR2 reads SQIVND (reference sequence). V lost 3 bases to trimming and J lost 2 bases, with 8 bases between them. The DNA of the CDR3 is TGTGCCAGTAGTATTGACCGGGCCTACGAGCAGTACTTC. This gives the protein CASSIDRAYEQYF.

The chain uses TRBV5-1 and TRBJ2-7, with TRBD2 identical over 11 bases. Per the germline V gene, CDR1 is SGHRS and CDR2 is YFSETQ. This CDR3 comprises 19 residues. V trimming: 4 bases; J trimming: 0 bases; junction bases outside the gene matches: 15. The CDR3 loop reads CASSPTDRGLADSSYEQYF. The DNA of the CDR3 is TGCGCCAGCAGCCCAACGGACAGGGGACTAGCGGATTCCTCCTACGAGCAGTACTTC.

This sequence joins TRBV9 and TRBJ2-7; D is possibly TRBD1 (5 bases). Germline V gives CDR1 SGDLS, CDR2 YYNGEE. With 0 bases removed from V and 4 bases from J, the gap between germline ends came to 5 bases. The CDR3 is 12 amino acids. The DNA of the CDR3 is TGTGCCAGCAGCGTAGAGGGGTACGAGCAGTACTTC. This sequence encodes CASSVEGYEQYF.

This chain links TRBV7-8 with TRBJ2-7; 9 nucleotides align to TRBD2. With V trimmed by 3 bases and J by 0 bases, 6 bases remained unmatched. This CDR3 contains 16 residues. Germline-derived CDR1 and CDR2 are SGHVS and FQNEAQ. The CDR3 DNA reads as TGTGCCAGCAGCTTCGGGAGCGGGAGGAACTCCTACGAGCAGTACTTC. This encodes CASSFGSGRNSYEQYF.

The chain recombines TRBV5-5 with TRBJ1-2; D may be TRBD1 (5 bases). This CDR3 contains 14 residues. V lost 2 bases and J lost 3, with 11 bases in between. Per the germline V gene, CDR1 is SGHKS and CDR2 is YYEKEE (reference sequence). The CDR3 bases are TGTGCCAGCAGCTTATGGGGGGAGGACTATGGCTACACCTTC. Its protein is CASSLWGEDYGYTF.

The gene calls are TRBV5-4 and TRBJ1-2; D gene uncertain. The CDR3 consists of 12 residues. The germline CDR1 and CDR2 sequences are SGHNT and YYREEE (reference sequence). V was cut by 4 bases and J by 3 bases, with 7 bases left in between. In nucleotides, the CDR3 is TGTGCCAGCAGCCCAGAAGACTATGGCTACACCTTC. Translating it yields CASSPEDYGYTF. Drawing the rest from reference TRBV5-4 and TRBJ1-2, the complete variable domain is ETGVTQSPTHLIKTRGQQVTLRCSSQSGHNTVSWYQQALGQGPQFIFQYYREEENGRGNFPPRFSGLQFPNYSSELNVNALELDDSALYLCASSPEDYGYTFGSGTRLTVV.

Only one count was recorded for this clone. The chain uses TRBV28 and TRBJ2-1; TRBD2 aligns across 7 bases. This CDR3 has 15 amino acids. The junction had 6 bases not matched to a gene; V was cut back by 7 bases and J by 0 bases. The germline V gene encodes CDR1 MDHEN and CDR2 SYDVKM. CDR3 sequence: CASTPPGGSYNEQFF. The CDR3 bases are TGTGCCAGCACACCCCCGGGGGGCTCCTACAATGAGCAGTTCTTC.

The V and J genes are TRBV6-5 and TRBJ1-6, with TRBD1 identical over 9 bases. Germline loops: CDR1 MNHEY, CDR2 SVGAGI. The CDR3 is 16 residues long. After removal of 4 bases from V and 0 bases from J, the junction contained 1 base not matched to a gene. The CDR3 sequence: CASSSGQGSYNSPLHF. CDR3 in DNA: TGTGCCAGCAGTTCGGGACAGGGCTCCTATAATTCACCCCTCCACTTT.

This CDR3 reads CAYDRANTEAFF. The CDR3 bases are TGTGCCTACGACAGGGCTAACACTGAAGCTTTCTTT. The V gene is TRBV30, the J gene TRBJ1-1; 7 bases match TRBD1. J gave up 2 bases and V 7 bases, and 4 bases lay outside the gene matches. The length of the CDR3 is 12 residues. Germline V CDR1 and CDR2: GTSNPN, SVGIG (reference sequence).

The chain employs TRBV4-3 and TRBJ1-4; no clear D gene. Germline CDR1 and CDR2: LGHNA and YSLEER. Trimming cost V 1 base and J 4 bases, with 10 bases left between them. CDR3 size: 15 residues. The CDR3 loop reads CASSQGSQVNEKLFF. CDR3 nucleotide sequence: TGCGCCAGCAGCCAAGGCTCCCAGGTTAATGAAAAACTGTTTTTT.

The chain couples TRBV30 to TRBJ1-3; D is ambiguous. CDR1 is GTSNPN and CDR2 is SVGIG in the germline V gene (reference sequence). V lost 5 bases and J lost 1, with 18 bases in between. This CDR3 has 16 residues. CDR3 amino acids: CAWLSVDGVSGNTIYF. The CDR3 DNA is TGTGCCTGGTTAAGCGTAGACGGGGTTTCTGGAAACACCATATATTTT.

The CDR3 sequence is CASSVGMASYNEQFF. In DNA, the CDR3 is TGTGCCAGCAGCGTAGGTATGGCATCCTACAATGAGCAGTTCTTC. This rearrangement joins TRBV9 to TRBJ2-1; no definite D call. Trimming removed 0 bases at V and 1 base at J, with 8 bases between. The CDR3 is made up of 15 amino acids. CDR1 and CDR2 from the germline V gene are SGDLS and YYNGEE.

This clone was seen once. V gene TRBV6-6 combines with J gene TRBJ2-7; D gene ambiguous. CDR1 and CDR2 (germline): MNHNY, SVGAGI (reference sequence). The ends were cut back, 0 bases at V and 6 bases at J, with 12 bases in the middle. The CDR3 sequence is 14 residues long. Here the CDR3 reads CASSYSPQAPEQYF. The CDR3 DNA is TGTGCCAGCAGTTACTCCCCTCAGGCCCCCGAGCAGTACTTC.

This clone was found once. The rearrangement uses TRBV14 and TRBJ1-6; a possible D gene is TRBD1 (6 bases). The CDR3 has 14 amino acids. V gave up 5 bases and J gave up 13 bases, with 18 bases separating them. Germline V CDR1 and CDR2: SGHDN, FVKESK. CDR3 in DNA: TGTGCCAGCAGCTACATACAGGGAAAAAGCCCCCTCCACTTT. It encodes CASSYIQGKSPLHF.

The chain uses TRBV4-2 and TRBJ1-2; possible D gene TRBD1, 5 bases. V shed 4 bases and J shed 5 bases, with 17 bases lying between them. This CDR3 is 15 amino acids long. Germline V gives CDR1 LGHNA, CDR2 YNFKEQ. The CDR3 DNA sequence: TGTGCCAGCAGCCTCGAACCAGGGTTAACGTATGGCTACACCTTC. It is translated as CASSLEPGLTYGYTF.

The chain employs TRBV28 and TRBJ2-3, with 7 bases lining up with TRBD1. The CDR3 sequence is 13 residues long. Trimming removed 6 bases from V and 2 bases from J; junction bases left unmatched: 2. Germline CDR1 is MDHEN and CDR2 is SYDVKM. The CDR3 DNA reads as TGTGCCAGCAGGGGACAGCCCACAGATACGCAGTATTTT. Residues: CASRGQPTDTQYF.

J is TRBJ2-3 and V is TRBV5-1, with D uncertain. This CDR3 has 13 residues. V lost 7 bases, J lost 0 bases, and 9 bases lay in between. From germline, CDR1 is SGHRS and CDR2 YFSETQ. CDR3 bases: TGCGCCAGCTGTCGAGCTAGCACAGATACGCAGTATTTT. Protein: CASCRASTDTQYF.

This clone showed up just once. V and J are TRBV20-1 and TRBJ2-1, with D unclear. The V gene's germline CDR1 is DFQATT and CDR2 SNEGSKA (reference sequence). The CDR3 sequence is 12 residues long. Trimming took off 3 bases at V and 2 bases at J, with 5 bases between the two ends. The CDR3 nucleotides are TGCAGTGCTAGTCGTCCCTACAATGAGCAGTTCTTC. Protein: CSASRPYNEQFF.

The chain joins TRBV4-1 to TRBJ1-2; D possibly corresponds to TRBD1 (5 bases). Trimming left V 0 bases short and J 2 bases short, with 13 bases between. Germline V CDR1 and CDR2: MGHRA, YSYEKL. The CDR3 length is 16 residues. In DNA form, the CDR3 reads TGCGCCAGCAGCCAAGAGGGACTGCCGGTAAACTATGGCTACACCTTC. Translation: CASSQEGLPVNYGYTF.

The V and J genes are TRBV20-1 and TRBJ1-1; D ambiguous. V was cut by 3 bases and J by 1 base, with 12 bases left in between. The CDR3 covers 14 residues. In germline, CDR1 is DFQATT, CDR2 SNEGSKA (reference sequence). The CDR3 coding sequence is TGCAGTGCTAGTCCGGTACTTTCGAACACTGAAGCTTTCTTT. Translated, it gives CSASPVLSNTEAFF.

The genes are TRBV7-6 and TRBJ2-2; 8 nucleotides agree with TRBD2. The V segment lost 3 bases and the J segment 5 bases; nucleotides outside the gene matches: 8. The CDR3 is 16 residues long. The V gene's germline CDR1 is SGHVS and CDR2 FNYEAQ. CDR3 in DNA: TGTGCCAGCAGCTTTTTGGGCAGCGGGAGTACCGGGGAGCTGTTTTTT. It yields the protein CASSFLGSGSTGELFF.

The CDR3 spells CASSVNRAGGELFF. The CDR3 nucleotides read TGCGCCAGCAGCGTCAACAGGGCTGGCGGGGAGCTGTTTTTT. This chain joins TRBV4-3 and TRBJ2-2; possible D gene TRBD1, 6 bases. Germline V gene data show CDR1 as LGHNA and CDR2 as YSLEER. The germline V and J ends were trimmed by 5 bases and 7 bases, with 14 bases remaining between them. This CDR3 is 14 amino acids long.